These T cell receptor beta chains were read from a single sample in a study of CD8 T cells in Susac syndrome. One entry per CDR3 protein results from TCRdb running MiXCR on the immunoSEQ multiplex PCR reads. The sample yields 200,000 to 300,000 distinct CDR3 sequences, 80% to 95% seen once. Sequencing was done on a sample of CD4+ T cells from PBMCs. The origin of the receptors is a human donor with multiple sclerosis. Both conserved end residues are part of each CDR3. D genes are given only for firm matches. Only some rows state a clone size, as once, few, many or a class for expanded clones.

cdr3_aa | cdr3_nt | cdr3_length | clone_size | j_call | d_call | v_call
CASSYNGQPTDTQYF | TGTGCCAGCAGTTACAATGGACAGCCCACAGATACGCAGTATTTT | 15 | . | TRBJ2-3 | . | TRBV6-5
CAWSARQSRLKGYTF | TGTGCCTGGTCAGCACGACAGTCTAGATTAAAGGGCTACACCTTC | 15 | once | TRBJ1-2 | . | TRBV30
CATSRGGQGINEKLFF | TGTGCCACCAGCAGAGGGGGACAGGGAATTAATGAAAAACTGTTTTTT | 16 | once | TRBJ1-4 | TRBD1 | TRBV15
CASSLVGHDTEAFF | TGTGCCAGCAGCTTGGTAGGGCATGATACTGAAGCTTTCTTT | 14 | . | TRBJ1-1 | . | TRBV5-4
CASRRARGDTEAFF | TGTGCCAGCAGACGCGCGCGGGGTGACACTGAAGCTTTCTTT | 14 | . | TRBJ1-1 | . | TRBV11-2
CASSMERDQPQHF | TGTGCCAGTAGTATGGAAAGAGATCAGCCCCAGCATTTT | 13 | . | TRBJ1-5 | . | TRBV19
CASRRVPEGSYEQYF | TGCGCCAGCAGACGCGTCCCTGAGGGGTCCTACGAGCAGTACTTC | 15 | . | TRBJ2-7 | . | TRBV5-1
CATSDPGRGGELFF | TGTGCCACCAGTGATCCCGGGCGGGGCGGGGAGCTGTTTTTT | 14 | . | TRBJ2-2 | . | TRBV24-1
CASTYRGRDGYTF | TGTGCCAGCACCTACAGGGGGCGAGACGGCTACACCTTC | 13 | . | TRBJ1-2 | TRBD1 | TRBV5-6
CSGGSGTGGTGELFF | TGCAGCGGCGGTTCCGGGACAGGGGGGACCGGGGAGCTGTTTTTT | 15 | . | TRBJ2-2 | TRBD1 | TRBV29-1
CASSPYGTGGYNEQFF | TGTGCCAGCAGCCCATACGGGACAGGGGGCTACAATGAGCAGTTCTTC | 16 | . | TRBJ2-1 | TRBD1 | TRBV3-1
CASTLGLSSVSGELFF | TGTGCCAGCACCCTCGGTTTATCCTCGGTCTCCGGGGAGCTGTTTTTT | 16 | . | TRBJ2-2 | . | TRBV3-1
CASSSSTGVGGGAKNIQYF | TGTGCCAGCAGCTCATCCACGGGGGTGGGAGGGGGAGCCAAAAACATTCAGTACTTC | 19 | . | TRBJ2-4 | . | TRBV7-2
CASSSSGLYGNQPQHF | TGTGCCAGCAGCTCCTCGGGACTCTATGGCAATCAGCCCCAGCATTTT | 16 | once | TRBJ1-5 | . | TRBV7-9
CASGLDLGLAGANVLTF | TGTGCTAGTGGTTTGGACCTAGGGCTCGCTGGAGCCAACGTCCTGACTTTC | 17 | . | TRBJ2-6 | . | TRBV12-5
CASSQNPTPVQYF | TGTGCCAGCAGCCAGAACCCGACCCCCGTGCAGTACTTC | 13 | . | TRBJ2-7 | . | TRBV14
CASSLATGLGQPQHF | TGTGCCAGCAGCTTAGCAACAGGGCTTGGACAGCCCCAGCATTTT | 15 | . | TRBJ1-5 | . | TRBV7-6
CASRTAGRETQYF | TGTGCCAGCAGGACAGCAGGGCGAGAGACCCAGTACTTC | 13 | . | TRBJ2-5 | . | TRBV2
CASSLGRVATEAFF | TGTGCCAGCAGTTTAGGCAGGGTTGCAACTGAAGCTTTCTTT | 14 | . | TRBJ1-1 | . | TRBV28
CSVEEFQRVTYNEQFF | TGCAGCGTTGAAGAGTTCCAGCGGGTTACCTACAATGAGCAGTTCTTC | 16 | . | TRBJ2-1 | . | TRBV29-1
CASSSRDYNNEQFF | TGTGCCAGCAGCTCTCGGGACTACAACAATGAGCAGTTCTTC | 14 | . | TRBJ2-1 | TRBD2 | TRBV7-8
CASAHREAGNTEAFF | TGTGCCAGCGCCCACAGGGAAGCGGGGAACACTGAAGCTTTCTTT | 15 | . | TRBJ1-1 | . | TRBV6-1
CASSLVRSNSPLHF | TGTGCCAGCAGCTTAGTTCGAAGTAATTCACCCCTCCACTTT | 14 | . | TRBJ1-6 | . | TRBV7-8
CSARTADNQPQHF | TGCAGTGCCCGGACGGCCGACAATCAGCCCCAGCATTTT | 13 | . | TRBJ1-5 | . | TRBV20-1
CASSLTTLRQNTEAFF | TGCGCCAGCAGCTTGACCACCTTAAGACAGAACACTGAAGCTTTCTTT | 16 | . | TRBJ1-1 | . | TRBV5-1
CASAHPGQGAGQPQHF | TGTGCCAGTGCCCATCCGGGACAGGGGGCGGGCCAGCCCCAGCATTTT | 16 | . | TRBJ1-5 | TRBD1 | TRBV19
CSARTTGTGRNIQYF | TGCAGTGCTAGAACAACCGGGACAGGGAGGAACATTCAGTACTTC | 15 | . | TRBJ2-4 | TRBD1 | TRBV20-1
CSARTAGYGYTF | TGCAGCGCACGGACCGCCGGCTATGGCTACACCTTC | 12 | . | TRBJ1-2 | . | TRBV29-1